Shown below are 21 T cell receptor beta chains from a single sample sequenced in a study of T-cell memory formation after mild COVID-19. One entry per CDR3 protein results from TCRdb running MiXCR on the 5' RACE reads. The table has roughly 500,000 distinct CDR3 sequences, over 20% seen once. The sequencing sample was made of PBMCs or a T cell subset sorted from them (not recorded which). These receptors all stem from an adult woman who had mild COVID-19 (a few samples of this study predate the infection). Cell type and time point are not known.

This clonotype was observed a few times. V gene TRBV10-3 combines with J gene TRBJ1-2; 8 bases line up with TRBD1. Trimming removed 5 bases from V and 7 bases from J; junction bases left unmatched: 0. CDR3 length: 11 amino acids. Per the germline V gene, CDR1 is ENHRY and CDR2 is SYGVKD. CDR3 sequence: CAISTGGGYTF. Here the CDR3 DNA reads TGTGCCATCAGTACAGGGGGTGGCTACACCTTC.

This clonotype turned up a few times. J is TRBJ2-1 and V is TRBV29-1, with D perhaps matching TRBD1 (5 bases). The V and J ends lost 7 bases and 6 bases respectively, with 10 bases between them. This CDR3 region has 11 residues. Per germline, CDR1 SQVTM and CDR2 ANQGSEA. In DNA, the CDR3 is TGCAGCGGGGGCCCGGGCAATGAGCAGTTCTTC. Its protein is CSGGPGNEQFF.

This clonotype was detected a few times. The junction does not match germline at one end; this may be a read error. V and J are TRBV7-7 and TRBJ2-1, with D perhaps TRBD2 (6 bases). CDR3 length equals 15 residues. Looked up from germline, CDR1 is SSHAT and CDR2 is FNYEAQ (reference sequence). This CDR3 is CASSPGGTPYNEQFF. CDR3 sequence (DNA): TGTGCTAGCAGCCCCGGAGGGACCCCCTACAATGAGCAGTTCTTC. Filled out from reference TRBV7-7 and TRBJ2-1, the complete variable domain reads GAGVSQSPRYKVTKRGQDVTLRCDPISSHATLYWYQQALGQGPEFLTYFNYEAQPDKSGLPSDRFSAERPEGSISTLTIQRTEQRDSAMYRCASSPGGTPYNEQFFGPGTRLTVL.

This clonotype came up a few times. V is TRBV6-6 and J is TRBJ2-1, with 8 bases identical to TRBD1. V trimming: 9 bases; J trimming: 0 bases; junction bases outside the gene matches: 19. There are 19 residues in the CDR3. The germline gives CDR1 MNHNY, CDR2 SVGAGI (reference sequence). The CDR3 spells CASTPQGAGFFSSYNEQFF. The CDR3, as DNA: TGTGCCAGTACACCTCAGGGGGCAGGGTTCTTTAGCTCCTACAATGAGCAGTTCTTC.

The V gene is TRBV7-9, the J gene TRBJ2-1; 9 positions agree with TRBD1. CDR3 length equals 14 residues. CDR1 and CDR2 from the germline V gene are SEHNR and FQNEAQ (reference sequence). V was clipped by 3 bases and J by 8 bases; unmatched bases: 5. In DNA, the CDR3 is TGTGCCAGCAGCTTCCCGGGACAGGGACATGAGCAGTTCTTC. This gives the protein CASSFPGQGHEQFF.

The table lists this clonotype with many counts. The CDR3 DNA reads as TGTGCCAGCAGTCCGACAGGGGGGGCCTACAATGAGCAGTTCTTC. Amino acid sequence: CASSPTGGAYNEQFF. The chain employs TRBV12-3 or TRBV12-4 and TRBJ2-1; 9 nucleotides agree with TRBD1. The CDR3 has 15 amino acids. Germline trimming cut 5 bases from V and 2 bases from J; bases unmatched to any gene: 4.

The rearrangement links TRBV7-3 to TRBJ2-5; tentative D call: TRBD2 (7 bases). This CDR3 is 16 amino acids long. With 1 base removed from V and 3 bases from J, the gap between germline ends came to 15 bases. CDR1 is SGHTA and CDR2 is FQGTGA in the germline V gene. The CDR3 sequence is CASSLSGGRIKETQYF. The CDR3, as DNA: TGTGCCAGCAGCTTAAGCGGGGGCCGCATTAAAGAGACCCAGTACTTC. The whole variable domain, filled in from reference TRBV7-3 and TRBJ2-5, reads GAGVSQTPSNKVTEKGKYVELRCDPISGHTALYWYRQSLGQGPEFLIYFQGTGAADDSGLPNDRFFAVRPEGSVSTLKIQRTERGDSAVYLCASSLSGGRIKETQYFGPGTRLLVL.

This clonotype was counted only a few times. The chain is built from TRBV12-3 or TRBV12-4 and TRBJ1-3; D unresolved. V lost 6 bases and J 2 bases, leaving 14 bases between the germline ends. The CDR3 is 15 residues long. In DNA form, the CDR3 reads TGTGCCAGCAGGGGTGTCCTGGGGACTGGAAACACCATATATTTT. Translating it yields CASRGVLGTGNTIYF.

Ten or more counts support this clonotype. The CDR3 spells CASSLEPGTGGFNEQFF. The CDR3 DNA reads as TGCGCCAGCAGCCTGGAGCCGGGGACGGGAGGGTTCAATGAGCAGTTCTTC. The chain combines TRBV5-1 with TRBJ2-1; 8 bases line up with TRBD2. This CDR3 is 17 amino acids long. Germline CDR1 and CDR2: SGHRS and YFSETQ. V dropped 4 bases and J dropped 6; count of bases not matched to a gene: 15. Variable domain in full (rest from reference TRBV5-1 and TRBJ2-1): KAGVTQTPRYLIKTRGQQVTLSCSPISGHRSVSWYQQTPGQGLQFLFEYFSETQRNKGNFPGRFSGRQFSNSRSEMNVSTLELGDSALYLCASSLEPGTGGFNEQFFGPGTRLTVL.

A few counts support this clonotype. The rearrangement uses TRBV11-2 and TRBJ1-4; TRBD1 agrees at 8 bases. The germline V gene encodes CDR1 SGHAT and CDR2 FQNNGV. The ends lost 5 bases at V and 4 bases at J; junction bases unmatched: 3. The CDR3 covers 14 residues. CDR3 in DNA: TGTGCCAGCAGCCAGGGACAGGTTAATGAAAAACTGTTTTTT. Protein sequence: CASSQGQVNEKLFF.

CDR3 in DNA: TGTGCCAGCAGGGCCTCAGGAGCGGGAGTTATCTACGAGCAGTACTTC. It is translated as CASRASGAGVIYEQYF. The chain has TRBV6-1 and TRBJ2-7; 8 bases align to TRBD2. The CDR3 length is 16 residues. V was pared by 6 bases and J by 3 bases, with 13 bases of the junction left unmatched. CDR1 is MNHNS and CDR2 is SASEGT in the germline V gene.

CDR3 in amino acids: CASSFRQSSEQFF. The CDR3 DNA sequence: TGTGCCAGCAGCTTTCGCCAATCTAGTGAGCAGTTCTTC. The chain joins TRBV7-2 to TRBJ2-1, with unresolved D. Germline V gene data show CDR1 as SGHTA and CDR2 as FQGNSA. Trimming shortened V by 3 bases and J by 9 bases, and 12 bases separated the two germline ends. The CDR3 totals 13 residues.

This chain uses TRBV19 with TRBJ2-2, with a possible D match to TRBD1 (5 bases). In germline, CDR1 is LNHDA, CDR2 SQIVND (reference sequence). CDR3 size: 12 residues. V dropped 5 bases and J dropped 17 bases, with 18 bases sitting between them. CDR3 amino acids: CASSPWARAYFF. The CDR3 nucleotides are TGTGCCAGTAGTCCCTGGGCCAGGGCCTACTTTTTT.

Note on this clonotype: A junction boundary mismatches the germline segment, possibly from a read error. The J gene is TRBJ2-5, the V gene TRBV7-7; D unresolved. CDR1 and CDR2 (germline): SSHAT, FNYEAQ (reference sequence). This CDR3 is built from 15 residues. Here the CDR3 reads CASSFGDYRQETQYF. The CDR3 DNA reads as TGTGCTAGCAGCTTTGGCGATTATCGACAAGAGACCCAGTACTTC.

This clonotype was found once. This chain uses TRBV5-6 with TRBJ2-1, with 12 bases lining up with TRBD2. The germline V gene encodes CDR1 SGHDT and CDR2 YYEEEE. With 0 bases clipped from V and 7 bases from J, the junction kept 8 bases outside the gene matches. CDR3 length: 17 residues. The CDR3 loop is CASSLETSGSSGNEQFF. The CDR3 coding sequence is TGTGCCAGCAGCTTGGAGACTAGCGGGAGCAGTGGTAATGAGCAGTTCTTC.

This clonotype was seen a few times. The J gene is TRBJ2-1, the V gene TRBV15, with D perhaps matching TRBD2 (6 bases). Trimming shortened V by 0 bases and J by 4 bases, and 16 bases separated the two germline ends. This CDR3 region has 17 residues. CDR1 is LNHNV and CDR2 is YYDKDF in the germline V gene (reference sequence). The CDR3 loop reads CATSRDLAGGAYNEQFF. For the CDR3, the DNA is TGTGCCACCAGCAGAGATTTAGCTGGAGGGGCTTACAATGAGCAGTTCTTC.

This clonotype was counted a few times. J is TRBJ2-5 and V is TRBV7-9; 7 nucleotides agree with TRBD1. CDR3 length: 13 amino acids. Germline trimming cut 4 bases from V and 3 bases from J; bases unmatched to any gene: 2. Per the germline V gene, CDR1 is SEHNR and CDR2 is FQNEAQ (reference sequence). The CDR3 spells CASSWGQKETQYF. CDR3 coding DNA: TGTGCCAGCAGCTGGGGACAGAAAGAGACCCAGTACTTC.

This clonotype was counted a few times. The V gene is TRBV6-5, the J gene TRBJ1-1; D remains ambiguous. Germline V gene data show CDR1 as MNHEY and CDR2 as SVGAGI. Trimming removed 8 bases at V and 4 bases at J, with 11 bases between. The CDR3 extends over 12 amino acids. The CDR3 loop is CASLAVSTEAFF. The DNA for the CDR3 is TGTGCCAGCTTGGCGGTGAGCACTGAAGCTTTCTTT.

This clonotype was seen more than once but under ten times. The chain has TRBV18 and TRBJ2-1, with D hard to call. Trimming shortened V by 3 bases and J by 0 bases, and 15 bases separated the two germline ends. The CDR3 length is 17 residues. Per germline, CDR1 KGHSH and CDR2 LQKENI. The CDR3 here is CASSPRPAASSYNEQFF. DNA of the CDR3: TGTGCCAGCTCACCCCGACCCGCAGCGAGCTCCTACAATGAGCAGTTCTTC.

CDR3 nucleotides: TGCAGCGTTGGCTTTTACGGGAGGTCCCACGAGCAGTACTTC. It translates to CSVGFYGRSHEQYF. The chain links TRBV29-1 to TRBJ2-7; TRBD2 matches at 7 bases. Germline trimming cut 4 bases from V and 5 bases from J; bases unmatched to any gene: 11. The CDR3 extends over 14 amino acids. Germline loops: CDR1 SQVTM, CDR2 ANQGSEA.

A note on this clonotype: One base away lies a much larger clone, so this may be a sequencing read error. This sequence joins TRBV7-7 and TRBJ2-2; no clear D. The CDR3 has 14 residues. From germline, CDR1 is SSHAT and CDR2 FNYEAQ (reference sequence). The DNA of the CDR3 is TGTGACAGCAGTTTTGACGAGAACACCGGGGAGCTGTTTTTT. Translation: CDSSFDENTGELFF.